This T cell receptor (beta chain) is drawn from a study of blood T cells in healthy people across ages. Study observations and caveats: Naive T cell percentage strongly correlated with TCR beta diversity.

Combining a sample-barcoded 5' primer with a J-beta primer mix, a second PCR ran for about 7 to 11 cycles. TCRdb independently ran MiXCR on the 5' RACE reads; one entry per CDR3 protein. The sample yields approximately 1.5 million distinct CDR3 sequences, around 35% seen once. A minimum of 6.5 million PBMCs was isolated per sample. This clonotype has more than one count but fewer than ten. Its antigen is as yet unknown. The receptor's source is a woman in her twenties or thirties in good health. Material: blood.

The CDR3 sequence: CSARDGGRAEKLFF. In DNA form, the CDR3 reads TGCAGTGCTAGAGATGGGGGTAGGGCTGAAAAACTGTTTTTT. This chain uses TRBV20-1 with TRBJ1-4; tentatively, D is TRBD1 (5 bases). V lost 0 bases and J lost 7, with 12 bases in between. CDR1 is DFQATT, CDR2 SNEGSKA, per germline (reference sequence). This CDR3 region has 14 residues.